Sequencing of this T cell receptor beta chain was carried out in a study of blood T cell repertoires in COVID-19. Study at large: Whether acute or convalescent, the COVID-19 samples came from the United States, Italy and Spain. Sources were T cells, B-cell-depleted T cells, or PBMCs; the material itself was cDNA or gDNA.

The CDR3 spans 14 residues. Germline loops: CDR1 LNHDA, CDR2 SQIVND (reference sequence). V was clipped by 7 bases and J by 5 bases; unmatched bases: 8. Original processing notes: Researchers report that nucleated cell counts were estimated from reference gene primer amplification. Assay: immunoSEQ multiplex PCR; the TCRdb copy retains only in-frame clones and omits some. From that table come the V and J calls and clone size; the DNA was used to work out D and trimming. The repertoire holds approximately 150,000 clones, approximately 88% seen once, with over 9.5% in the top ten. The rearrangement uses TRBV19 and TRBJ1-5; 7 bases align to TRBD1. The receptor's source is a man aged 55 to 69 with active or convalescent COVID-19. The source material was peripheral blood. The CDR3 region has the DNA TGTGCCAGTACCGACACAGGGGTGCATCAGCCCCAGCATTTT. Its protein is CASTDTGVHQPQHF.